Following are 2 T cell receptor beta chains from one sample sequenced in a study of T cells in Graves' hyperthyroidism and ophthalmopathy. Amplified TCR beta CDR3 regions derived from RNA transcripts. The TCR CDR3 first-round RT-PCR relied on the HTBI primer set. TCRdb re-analysed the multiplex PCR reads in MiXCR, keeping a single row per CDR3 protein. Here the sample spans a few hundred thousand distinct CDR3 sequences, approximately 44% being singletons. The sample consisted of peripheral blood or thyroid tissue (not recorded which). The source of these receptors is a woman aged 18-30 years with Graves' hyperthyroidism.

This clonotype came up once. The DNA for the CDR3 is TGTGCCATCAGTGCGGACGGAGCTGGAAAACTGTTTTTT. It specifies CAISADGAGKLFF. This chain uses TRBV10-3 with TRBJ1-4; D gene uncertain. Germline CDR1 reads ENHRY; CDR2 reads SYGVKD. V was cut by 4 bases and J by 10 bases, with 13 bases left in between. This CDR3 region has 13 residues.

This clonotype was found many times. The CDR3 DNA sequence: TGCAGCGTTGTCGGGCAAGAGACCCAGTACTTC. This gives the protein CSVVGQETQYF. V gene TRBV29-1 combines with J gene TRBJ2-5; the D is unclear. Germline V gene lookup returns CDR1 SQVTM and CDR2 ANQGSEA. V lost 4 bases and J 2 bases, leaving 5 bases between the germline ends. This CDR3 region has 11 residues.